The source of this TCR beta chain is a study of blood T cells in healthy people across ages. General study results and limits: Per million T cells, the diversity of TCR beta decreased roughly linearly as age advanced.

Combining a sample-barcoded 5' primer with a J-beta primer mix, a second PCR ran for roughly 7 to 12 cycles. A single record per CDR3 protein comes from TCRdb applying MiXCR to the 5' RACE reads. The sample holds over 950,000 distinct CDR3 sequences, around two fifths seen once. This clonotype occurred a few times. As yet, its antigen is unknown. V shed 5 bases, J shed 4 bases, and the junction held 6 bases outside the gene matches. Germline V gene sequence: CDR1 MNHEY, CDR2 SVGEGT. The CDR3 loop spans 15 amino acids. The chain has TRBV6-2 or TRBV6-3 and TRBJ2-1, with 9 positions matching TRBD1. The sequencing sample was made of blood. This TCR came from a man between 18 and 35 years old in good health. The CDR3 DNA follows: TGTGCCAGCAGTCGGAGGACAGGGGCATACAATGAGCAGTTCTTC. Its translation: CASSRRTGAYNEQFF.